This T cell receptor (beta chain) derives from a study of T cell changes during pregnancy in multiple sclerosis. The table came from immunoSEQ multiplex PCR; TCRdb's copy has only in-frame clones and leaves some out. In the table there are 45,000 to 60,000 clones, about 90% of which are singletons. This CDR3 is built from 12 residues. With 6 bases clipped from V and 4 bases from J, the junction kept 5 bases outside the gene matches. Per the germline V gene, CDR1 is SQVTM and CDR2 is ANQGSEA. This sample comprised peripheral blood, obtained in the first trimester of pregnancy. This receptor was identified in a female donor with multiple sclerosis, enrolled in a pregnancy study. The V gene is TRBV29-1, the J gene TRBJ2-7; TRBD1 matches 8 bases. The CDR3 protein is CSVTWTGYEQYF. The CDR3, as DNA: TGCAGCGTGACCTGGACAGGGTACGAGCAGTACTTC.